These 11 T cell receptor beta chains were sequenced from one sample in a study of T cell responses to AZD1222 COVID-19 vaccine. Method: immunoSEQ multiplex PCR; TCRdb's copy keeps in-frame clones and lacks some. The sample records 98,000 or so clones, approximately 90% being singletons. Sequencing used peripheral blood, obtained on day 0 of AZD1222 vaccination. All receptors derive from an adult in good health.

This chain joins TRBV4-2 and TRBJ2-3; tentative D call: TRBD2 (6 bases). CDR3 length: 18 amino acids. Between the trimmed V and J ends, which lost 2 bases and 5 bases, there was a span of 23 bases. The V gene's germline CDR1 is LGHNA and CDR2 YNFKEQ. In nucleotides, the CDR3 is TGTGCCAGCAGCCAAAGAAGGGTGTCGGAGGGGCCTGTAGATACGCAGTATTTT. Translating gives CASSQRRVSEGPVDTQYF.

The CDR3 here is CASSEAWGGGNQPQHF. CDR3 bases: TGTGCCAGCAGTGAAGCATGGGGAGGAGGCAATCAGCCCCAGCATTTT. This chain uses TRBV6-1 with TRBJ1-5, with D uncertain. This CDR3 comprises 16 residues. Deletions cut 0 bases from V and 2 bases from J, with 11 bases between. Germline loops: CDR1 MNHNS, CDR2 SASEGT.

The chain recombines TRBV30 with TRBJ1-6; D is unclear. With 5 bases removed from V and 0 bases from J, the gap between germline ends came to 11 bases. In germline, CDR1 is GTSNPN, CDR2 SVGIG (reference sequence). The CDR3 totals 15 residues. Here the CDR3 DNA reads TGTGCCTGGGGCGGGGAGAGCTCCTATAATTCACCCCTCCACTTT. Translated: CAWGGESSYNSPLHF.

The chain links TRBV5-1 to TRBJ1-3; D gene uncertain. This CDR3 has 17 amino acids. Trimming stripped 0 bases from V and 2 bases from J, with 15 bases between. Germline lookup yields CDR1 SGHRS and CDR2 YFSETQ. The CDR3 sequence: CASSLERATSPGNTIYF. The CDR3 DNA sequence: TGCGCCAGCAGCTTGGAACGGGCTACCAGCCCTGGAAACACCATATATTTT.

A remark on this clone: Because the CDR3 is missing its conserved closing phenylalanine or tryptophan, this is likely a read error. The limits of the CDR3 on the DNA are not certain, so only TCRdb's listed CDR3 is given. The chain links TRBV27 to TRBJ1-6. The CDR3 extends over 11 residues, inclusive of both ends. The germline CDR1 and CDR2 sequences are MNHEY and SMNVEV (reference sequence). The CDR3 is CASSPPGFVHL.

The chain has TRBV7-8 and TRBJ2-6; D remains ambiguous. Deletions cut 1 base from V and 0 bases from J, with 13 bases between. The length of the CDR3 is 18 residues. Germline V gene data show CDR1 as SGHVS and CDR2 as FQNEAQ. In nucleotides, the CDR3 is TGTGCCAGCAGCTTAGTGAAGGGTAGACACTCTGGGGCCAACGTCCTGACTTTC. It specifies CASSLVKGRHSGANVLTF.

In DNA, the CDR3 is TGTGCCAGCAGCTCCCCTAGGGGGCAGAACACTGAAGCTTTCTTT. Its translation: CASSSPRGQNTEAFF. The rearrangement links TRBV5-4 to TRBJ1-1; 7 bases fit TRBD1. Germline V gene lookup returns CDR1 SGHNT and CDR2 YYREEE (reference sequence). The CDR3 is 15 amino acids. J was trimmed by 1 base and V by 3 bases; bases with no gene match: 6.

The CDR3, as DNA: TGTGCCACCAGTGATGCCTCCGGGACAGGGCCAAGCACAGATACGCAGTATTTT. This gives the protein CATSDASGTGPSTDTQYF. This chain connects TRBV24-1 to TRBJ2-3, with 9 bases that match TRBD1. Trimming removed 3 bases from V and 0 bases from J; junction bases left unmatched: 9. Germline V gene lookup returns CDR1 KGHDR and CDR2 SFDVKD. CDR3 length: 18 amino acids.

This clone was counted once. CDR3 region: CSVDRTGGRDEQFF. The CDR3 coding sequence is TGCAGCGTTGATCGCACGGGGGGGCGGGATGAGCAGTTCTTC. The rearrangement uses TRBV29-1 and TRBJ2-1; 8 nucleotides match TRBD2. The length of the CDR3 is 14 residues. With V trimmed by 3 bases and J by 8 bases, 9 bases remained unmatched. Germline-derived CDR1 and CDR2 are SQVTM and ANQGSEA.

This CDR3 reads CASSGGPLNTEAFF. The CDR3 DNA sequence: TGTGCCAGCAGCGGGGGACCGCTGAACACTGAAGCTTTCTTT. The rearrangement uses TRBV5-8 and TRBJ1-1, with D possibly matching TRBD1 (5 bases). This CDR3 contains 14 residues. Trimming took 4 bases from V and 0 from J, leaving 10 bases between them. Per germline, CDR1 SGHTS and CDR2 YDEGEE.

The chain employs TRBV6-1 and TRBJ2-7; D is undetermined. CDR3 length equals 16 residues. Germline V gene data show CDR1 as MNHNS and CDR2 as SASEGT. V was cut by 4 bases and J by 0 bases, with 16 bases left in between. In DNA, the CDR3 is TGTGCCAGCAGTGCTCCCCGCCGGCTCAACTCCTACGAGCAGTACTTC. Protein: CASSAPRRLNSYEQYF.